The clone carrying this TCR beta chain was seen a few times. Its antigen is currently unknown. These data come from a study of identical twins. General study points: The models systematically underestimated how much out-of-frame TCR alpha was shared in monozygotic twins.

With template switching, a universal primer site was added, and the cDNA carried unique molecular identifiers. A single record per CDR3 protein comes from TCRdb applying MiXCR to the 5' RACE reads. The sample contains some 230,000 distinct CDR3 sequences, about 6.7% of which appear only once. This same sample was also taken into another study, of T cells expressing NK-cell markers. Per that paper: Sorted CD3+CD56+NKG2C+, CD3+CD56+NKG2C- and CD3+CD56-NKG2C+ T cells supplied TCR beta repertoires. Dominant NKG2C+ clonotypes were found to form about 1.0-7.5% of CD8+ T cells in 5 or 6 donors.

The origin of this receptor is a woman aged 18-30 years in good health. Specimen: CD8+ T cells sorted from blood.

CDR3 residues: CASTALAGVGDTQYF. CDR3 sequence (DNA): TGCGCCAGCACTGCACTAGCGGGAGTGGGAGATACGCAGTATTTT. The chain is built from TRBV10-1 and TRBJ2-3, with 11 positions matching TRBD2. The junction had 8 bases not matched to a gene; V was cut back by 7 bases and J by 5 bases. Per the germline V gene, CDR1 is WNHNN and CDR2 is SYGVQD (reference sequence). The CDR3 runs 15 residues.